The T cell receptor (beta chain) described here comes from a study of cytomegalovirus exposure and HLA in healthy donors (dated 2017 in TCRdb). The study in broad terms: According to an earlier analysis of 550 to 750 of the donors, roughly 180 million T cells yielded roughly 100 million unique TCR beta sequences and about 300 Gb of sequence data. To predict cytomegalovirus infection status, the study brought together high-throughput TCR immunosequencing, statistical association of individual TCRs with disease status, and machine learning. Among 350 to 400 genotyped donors of the cohort, an average of around 240,000 unique TCR beta nucleotide sequences were sequenced per donor, roughly a sixth of them non-productive. All discovery cohort repertoires had been generated on a single sequencing platform. Roughly 300 gigabases of sequencing data and roughly 81 million unique TCR sequences made up an early release that covered approximately 700 HLA-typed donors. In addition to the first cohort of approximately 650 subjects, a separate validation cohort of approximately 120 different subjects was used. The genetic ancestry cluster associated with self-reported Caucasian donors included roughly four fifths of the roughly 400 genotyped donors. The aim of the study was to test whether cataloging public T cell receptors could identify signatures of past pathogen exposure. Because of strong linkage in the cohort, roughly five DR-DQ haplotypes were treated as single units for association and clustering. Donor age, sex, ethnicity and CMV serostatus were compiled together with the repertoire data. The T cell repertoires of 666 subjects were profiled by immunosequencing and related to cytomegalovirus serostatus. An earlier analysis of approximately 500 of the donors applied high-throughput TCR beta sequencing to assess whether each TCR beta V gene segment acted as functional or pseudogenic. The number of donors typed differed by locus, with about 629-640 for A, B, C, DRB1 and DQB1, around 560 for DQA1, over 600 for DPA1, and about 450 for DPB1. Rather than drawing on any new phenotypic data, the later analysis identified candidate immune exposures from TCR beta sequences and the way those sequences occurred across donors. In a later genetic analysis, genome-wide SNP genotypes for about 55% of the roughly 670 donors were used, and that subset was treated as a discovery cohort. To study patterns of TCR occurrence, a later analysis re-analyzed previously published TCR beta repertoires from 666 donors and added high-resolution HLA genotyping. HLA typing included class I and class II loci at four-digit resolution.

Libraries were constructed by the immunoSEQ multiplex PCR assay. For the multiplex PCR, a mixture combining 60 forward primers for TCR Vbeta segments and 13 reverse primers for TCR Jbeta segments was used. Amplification of the CDR3 region of rearranged TCR beta genes was performed with a multiplex PCR assay on genomic DNA. The amplified TCR beta libraries were sequenced on the Illumina HiSeq System as 87-base-pair reads. In the authors' own workflow: Across the 666 repertoires, a later analysis counted 80 million or so unique TCR beta chains, 9.5 million to 12 million of which were shared by at least two donors. To remove PCR and sequencing errors, raw reads were error-corrected and collapsed into unique sequences using a nearest-neighbor algorithm that merged closely related sequences. CDR3 sequences were aligned to IMGT reference sequences to assign V, D and J gene segments. For a sequence to be retained, a match of at least six nucleotides to both a V gene segment and a J gene segment was required. Rearrangements were called productive when the CDR3 lacked stop codons and stayed in frame with V and J; all others were non-productive. CDR3 was defined according to IMGT convention as the region running from the second conserved V-encoded cysteine to the conserved J-encoded phenylalanine. The earlier analysis of approximately 500 of the donors excluded sequences that lacked an unambiguous match to a single V gene segment. An earlier analysis of approximately 590 of the donors called V segments functional above 56.7% productive rearrangements and segregating when the between-donor standard deviation exceeded 5%. To diagnose cytomegalovirus status from the catalog of TCR beta chain sequences, a statistical classification framework was built. V and J gene assignment, in a later analysis, came from comparing TCR nucleotide sequences with IMGT/GENE-DB human TR gene sequences. In a later analysis, CDR3 sequences and most-parsimonious VDJ recombination scenarios were assigned using the TCRdist pipeline. In a later analysis, each TCR beta chain was defined by its CDR3 amino acid sequence together with its V-gene family, and reads without a unique V-gene family were excluded. In a later analysis, 450 to 600 highly shared, low-generation-probability nucleotide sequences were removed to address suspected cross-contamination and a sequencing artifact. In a later analysis, a clonal expansion index for each public chain was calculated from normalized within-repertoire ranks of inferred template counts. A later analysis computed generation probabilities with a VDJ recombination model fitted to out-of-frame rearrangements, and checked the results against IGoR. A later analysis scored TCR-TCR, TCR-HLA and TCR-CMV co-occurrence with hypergeometric tests, applying a repertoire-size bias correction to TCR pairs. In a later analysis, false discovery rates were estimated by permuting HLA or CMV assignments 20 times. In a later analysis, co-occurring TCRs were grouped using DBSCAN, and TCRdist sequence similarity was added for clustering within HLA-allele-positive subsets. Co-occurrence clustering excluded repertoires with fewer than 30,000 or more than 120,000 public chains, plus five with anomalous nucleotide sharing. TCRdb limited this immuneACCESS table to in-frame rearrangements with V and J called. A share of clones is missing; checked studies link under half to unresolved V genes, and the rest is unexplained. V, J and clone size are taken as reported in that table, and D and trimming were inferred from the DNA itself. This sample holds some 88,000 clones; roughly 74% were observed only once. Roughly 16% of the sample goes to the ten largest clones.

Paper-wide results and their limitations: While some public TCRs were present in many individuals, most TCR sequences turned up only very rarely across donors. In a later analysis, most CMV-associated TCR beta chains were found to appear HLA-restricted, with HLA associations seemingly driven largely by CMV exposure. A further reported finding was that TCR beta sequences accurately predicted the HLA-A and HLA-B alleles for most subjects in the first cohort. Several of the top co-occurrence clusters appeared to be linked to parvovirus B19, influenza, CMV and Epstein-Barr virus, according to a later analysis. According to a later analysis, TCR association rates differed among HLA loci, with DRB1 alleles showing the most associated TCRs and HLA-C alleles showing the fewest. In vitro tests confirmed that a few of the cytomegalovirus-associated TCR beta chains recognize cytomegalovirus antigens. A later analysis found that HLA-associated TCR beta chains were more clonally expanded and had lower generation probabilities than equally common non-associated chains. In an earlier analysis of roughly 500 of the donors, most TCR beta V segments appeared in productive rearrangements about 87% or about 30% of the time, broadly matching IMGT annotations. Only TCR beta chains were sequenced in this cohort, and the absence of alpha or paired-chain data limited detectable features. Specific HLA alleles were associated with 15,000 to 20,000 TCR beta sequences at a false discovery rate of 0.05 in a later analysis. An association between a missense DCLRE1C variant and V-gene and J-gene trimming of TCR beta chains was found in a later genetic analysis and replicated in an independent cohort. In the study, some 180 TCR beta chains were listed as associated with cytomegalovirus. Because HLA typing was unavailable for some donors at each locus, only the typed subset was used in association tests. Compared with the roughly 710-donor mean, donors in an Asian-associated ancestry cluster had fewer N-insertions in productive TCRs, according to a later genetic analysis. According to the authors, the approach could potentially be generalized to other disease states and immunological phenotypes. CMV serostatus was the only immune exposure information available for the cohort. Because counts were too low, around 18 rarely observed V segments, including chromosome 9 orphons, were left out of the earlier analysis of roughly 600 of the donors. Sequencing depth was assumed to be roughly uniform across donors in the presence/absence analyses, though that assumption may not hold. When HLA alleles, especially DR and DQ, strongly co-occurred, attributing TCR associations to individual alleles was difficult. Linkage disequilibrium might explain the correlated functional status among segregating V segments, but an unknown experimental factor could not be excluded. A cluster of highly shared sequence variants was judged likely to represent a technical artifact of the sequencing pipeline. In both the original and validation cohorts, the classifier was reported to diagnose cytomegalovirus status with high specificity and sensitivity.

The cohort consisted of 600 to 750 healthy bone marrow donors. All cohort members were sampled while nominally healthy, although unrecorded immune exposures were likely present. The donor tested CMV seropositive and was one of the 289 seropositive cohort members. Each donor provided a peripheral blood sample, and peripheral blood mononuclear cells were used for TCR beta sequencing. Genomic DNA extraction from the blood cell samples was performed with the Qiagen DNeasy Blood Extraction Kit. Remarks on this clone: Its antigen specificity is not known. There are no base qualities to consult, and no much larger clone falls within one base.

Source material: PBMCs. The sequence derives from a young woman in good health and CMV-seropositive.

The DNA reads as follows: TGTGCTAGCTCCGAGGAGGGTGGCACAGATACGCAGTATTTT. It codes for CASSEEGGTDTQYF. In this chain, TRBV7-7 is recombined with TRBJ2-3; the D gene is perhaps TRBD2, from 6 matching bases. Looking up the germline V gene (reference sequence) yields CDR1 SSHAT and CDR2 FNYEAQ. The CDR3 numbers 14 residues from cysteine through phenylalanine. Just the 42-base CDR3 DNA is kept, in frame starting at base 1. With all but the CDR3 taken from the reference TRBV7-7 and TRBJ2-3 genes, the full variable domain is: GAGVSQSPRYKVTKRGQDVTLRCDPISSHATLYWYQQALGQGPEFLTYFNYEAQPDKSGLPSDRFSAERPEGSISTLTIQRTEQRDSAMYRCASSEEGGTDTQYFGPGTRLTVL.